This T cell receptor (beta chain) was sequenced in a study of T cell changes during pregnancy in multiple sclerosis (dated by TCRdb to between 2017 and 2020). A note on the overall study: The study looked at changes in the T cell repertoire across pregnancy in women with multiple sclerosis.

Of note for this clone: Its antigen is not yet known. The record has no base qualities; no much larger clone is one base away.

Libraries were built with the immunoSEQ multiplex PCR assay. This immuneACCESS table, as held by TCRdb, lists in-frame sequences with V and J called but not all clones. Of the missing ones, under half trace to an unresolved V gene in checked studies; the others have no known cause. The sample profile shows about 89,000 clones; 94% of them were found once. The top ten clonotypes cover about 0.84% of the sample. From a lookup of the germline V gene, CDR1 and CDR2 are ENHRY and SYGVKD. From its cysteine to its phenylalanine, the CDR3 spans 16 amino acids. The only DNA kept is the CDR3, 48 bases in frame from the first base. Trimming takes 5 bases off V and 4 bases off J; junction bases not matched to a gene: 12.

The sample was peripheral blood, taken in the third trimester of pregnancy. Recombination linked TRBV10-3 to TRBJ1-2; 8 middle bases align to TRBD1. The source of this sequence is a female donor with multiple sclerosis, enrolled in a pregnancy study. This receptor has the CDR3 CAISREDREKGYGYTF. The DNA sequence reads TGTGCCATCAGTAGAGAGGACAGGGAAAAGGGCTATGGCTACACCTTC.